This T cell receptor (beta chain) was sequenced in a study of blood T cell repertoires in COVID-19. TCRdb's copy holds only in-frame clones and misses some; the assay was immunoSEQ multiplex PCR. Among about 300,000 clones, 70% to 90% were seen once, and the ten largest hold 3.5% to 4.5%. The CDR3 has 14 amino acids. CDR1 is MDHEN and CDR2 is SYDVKM in the germline V gene. Losses at the gene ends were 5 bases for V and 6 bases for J; bases not matched to a gene: 10. The specimen sequenced was PBMCs or T cells enriched from blood (not recorded which). The clonotype comes from a man under 40 who had recovered from COVID-19. The V gene is TRBV28, the J gene TRBJ2-7; 7 bases are a match to TRBD1. The CDR3 loop is CASSVRQGLGEQYF. The CDR3 nucleotides are TGTGCCAGCAGTGTACGACAGGGTCTAGGCGAGCAGTACTTC.